This is a list of T cell receptor beta chains from one sample in a study of blood T cells in healthy people across ages. TCRdb re-derived calls from the 5' RACE reads in MiXCR, one entry per CDR3 protein. The table records roughly 800,000 distinct CDR3 sequences, 55% to 75% of them present only once. The sample comprised blood. These receptors all come from a man aged 30-40 years in good health. Each CDR3 is given with its conserved first and last residue. The order of the fields is D gene, clone size, V gene, CDR3 length, J gene, CDR3 protein, CDR3 DNA. A D gene is named only where the DNA matches it firmly. For some rows the clone size is stated as once, few or many, or as a class when expanded; others skip it.

D: -
size: few
V: TRBV7-2
length: 15
J: TRBJ2-1
CDR3: CASSPVFGLANEQFF
DNA: TGTGCCAGCAGCCCTGTATTTGGTTTAGCCAATGAGCAGTTCTTC

D: TRBD2
size: -
V: TRBV5-5
length: 14
J: TRBJ2-1
CDR3: CASSFGAGPNEQFF
DNA: TGTGCCAGCAGCTTCGGAGCGGGGCCGAATGAGCAGTTCTTC

D: -
size: few
V: TRBV28
length: 14
J: TRBJ2-7
CDR3: CASREAGGAYEQYF
DNA: TGTGCCAGCAGGGAGGCGGGCGGAGCCTACGAGCAGTACTTC

D: TRBD1
size: -
V: TRBV18
length: 16
J: TRBJ2-1
CDR3: CASSPSPGQEVYEQFF
DNA: TGTGCCAGCTCCCCTTCCCCGGGACAGGAGGTCTACGAGCAGTTCTTC

D: -
size: -
V: TRBV7-2
length: 13
J: TRBJ2-1
CDR3: CASSLVSSGEQFF
DNA: TGTGCCAGCAGCTTAGTTTCCTCCGGTGAGCAGTTCTTC

D: TRBD2
size: -
V: TRBV20-1
length: 18
J: TRBJ2-1
CDR3: CSARSVAGDSSSYNEQFF
DNA: TGCAGTGCTAGAAGTGTAGCGGGAGATTCGAGCTCCTACAATGAGCAGTTCTTC

D: -
size: once
V: TRBV6-5
length: 13
J: TRBJ2-2
CDR3: CASIRGSTGELFF
DNA: TGTGCCAGCATCCGGGGGAGCACCGGGGAGCTGTTTTTT

D: -
size: -
V: TRBV6-5
length: 17
J: TRBJ2-4
CDR3: CASSYLFRVGAKNIQYF
DNA: TGTGCCAGCAGTTACTTGTTCAGGGTCGGAGCCAAAAACATTCAGTACTTC

D: TRBD1
size: many
V: TRBV20-1
length: 14
J: TRBJ1-2
CDR3: CSASGTGGIYGYTF
DNA: TGCAGTGCATCCGGGACAGGGGGAATCTATGGCTACACCTTC

D: TRBD1
size: -
V: TRBV4-1
length: 15
J: TRBJ1-1
CDR3: CASSAQQGRNTEAFF
DNA: TGCGCCAGCAGCGCCCAACAGGGGAGGAACACTGAAGCTTTCTTT

D: TRBD1
size: -
V: TRBV29-1
length: 11
J: TRBJ1-2
CDR3: CSVTGDYGYTF
DNA: TGCAGCGTAACAGGGGACTATGGCTACACCTTC

D: -
size: -
V: TRBV6-2/TRBV6-3
length: 15
J: TRBJ2-1
CDR3: CASSPGDSHTNEQFF
DNA: TGTGCCAGCAGTCCGGGGGACAGTCACACGAATGAGCAGTTCTTC

D: -
size: -
V: TRBV7-2
length: 15
J: TRBJ1-1
CDR3: CASSLGGGWSTEAFF
DNA: TGTGCCAGCAGCTTAGGGGGGGGCTGGTCCACTGAAGCTTTCTTT

D: TRBD1
size: -
V: TRBV6-5
length: 12
J: TRBJ1-2
CDR3: CATGQAYYGYTF
DNA: TGTGCCACAGGACAGGCCTACTATGGCTACACCTTC

D: -
size: -
V: TRBV7-6
length: 15
J: TRBJ1-5
CDR3: CASSLGKGLNQPQHF
DNA: TGTGCCAGCAGCTTAGGCAAAGGGTTGAATCAGCCCCAGCATTTT

D: -
size: -
V: TRBV7-9
length: 12
J: TRBJ2-2
CDR3: CASSLAQRRLFF
DNA: TGTGCCAGCAGCTTAGCGCAACGAAGGCTGTTTTTT

D: -
size: -
V: TRBV6-2/TRBV6-3
length: 13
J: TRBJ1-1
CDR3: CASSYSAGGKAFF
DNA: TGTGCCAGCAGTTACTCGGCGGGGGGTAAAGCTTTCTTT

D: TRBD2
size: -
V: TRBV7-2
length: 15
J: TRBJ2-7
CDR3: CASSLMVAGANEQYF
DNA: TGTGCCAGCAGCTTAATGGTAGCGGGAGCGAACGAGCAGTACTTC

D: TRBD1
size: -
V: TRBV7-9
length: 17
J: TRBJ1-4
CDR3: CASSLGTGNWLREKLFF
DNA: TGTGCCAGCAGCTTAGGGACAGGGAATTGGTTACGTGAAAAACTGTTTTTT

D: TRBD2
size: -
V: TRBV19
length: 16
J: TRBJ2-7
CDR3: CASSTQGLAAPLEQYF
DNA: TGTGCCAGTAGTACCCAAGGGCTAGCGGCTCCTCTCGAGCAGTACTTC

D: -
size: few
V: TRBV5-1
length: 14
J: TRBJ2-3
CDR3: CASSLPGDADTQYF
DNA: TGCGCCAGCAGCTTGCCGGGAGATGCAGATACGCAGTATTTT

D: -
size: few
V: TRBV3-1
length: 15
J: TRBJ1-2
CDR3: CASSQDTGGTGGYTF
DNA: TGTGCCAGCAGCCAAGATACCGGGGGGACGGGGGGCTACACCTTC

D: -
size: few
V: TRBV5-1
length: 14
J: TRBJ1-2
CDR3: CASSLGVSRYGYTF
DNA: TGCGCCAGCAGCTTGGGAGTATCTCGCTATGGCTACACCTTC